The clone carrying this TCR beta chain was picked up a small number of times. The data are from a study of CD8 T cells in ankylosing spondylitis. Each CDR3 protein gets one entry after TCRdb re-called the 5' RACE reads with MiXCR. In the table there are just over 300,000 distinct CDR3 sequences, less than 25% of which are singletons. This CDR3 region has 17 residues. Trimming took 5 bases from V and 0 from J, leaving 19 bases between them. The V gene's germline CDR1 is MNHEY and CDR2 SVGAGI. Sequencing input: blood, either unsorted or a sorted T cell fraction (not recorded which). V and J are TRBV6-5 and TRBJ1-1; D not resolved. This TCR derives from a female donor with ankylosing spondylitis or in good health (not recorded which). The CDR3 region is CASSHAAAGYMNTEAFF. The CDR3 region has the DNA TGTGCCAGCAGTCACGCCGCCGCGGGGTACATGAACACTGAAGCTTTCTTT.